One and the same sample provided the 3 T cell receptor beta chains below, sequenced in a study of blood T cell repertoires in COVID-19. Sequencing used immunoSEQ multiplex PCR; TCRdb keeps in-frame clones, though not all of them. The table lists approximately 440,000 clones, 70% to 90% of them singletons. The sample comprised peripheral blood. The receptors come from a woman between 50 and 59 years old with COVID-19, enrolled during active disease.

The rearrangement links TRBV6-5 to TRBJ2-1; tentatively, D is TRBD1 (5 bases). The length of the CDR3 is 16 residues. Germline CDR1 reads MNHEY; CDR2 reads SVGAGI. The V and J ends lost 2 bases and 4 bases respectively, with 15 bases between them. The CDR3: CASSYRTPPGYNEQFF. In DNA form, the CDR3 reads TGTGCCAGCAGTTACCGGACACCACCTGGGTACAATGAGCAGTTCTTC.

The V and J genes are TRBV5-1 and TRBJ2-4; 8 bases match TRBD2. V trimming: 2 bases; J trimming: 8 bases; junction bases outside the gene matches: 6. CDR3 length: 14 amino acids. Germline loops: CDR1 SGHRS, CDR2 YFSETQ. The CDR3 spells CASSFSGAHDIQYF. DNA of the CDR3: TGCGCCAGCAGCTTTAGCGGGGCCCACGACATTCAGTACTTC.

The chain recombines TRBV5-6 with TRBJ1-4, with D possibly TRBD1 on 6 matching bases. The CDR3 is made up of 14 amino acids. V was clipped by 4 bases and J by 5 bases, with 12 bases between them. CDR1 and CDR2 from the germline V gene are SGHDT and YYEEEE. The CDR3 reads CASSLGTGNEKLFF. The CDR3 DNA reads TGTGCCAGCAGCCTGGGTACAGGGAATGAAAAACTGTTTTTT.